The 30 T cell receptor beta chains presented below share a single source sample, sequenced in a study of shared clonotypes between healthy human individuals. TCRdb keeps only in-frame clones here, not all; method: immunoSEQ multiplex PCR. The table lists 500,000 to 650,000 clones, around three quarters of them singletons. Sequencing input: PBMCs. These receptors all stem from a woman aged 40 to 50 in good health. Some clones in this sample may be carry-over from other donors' samples.

This chain connects TRBV7-8 to TRBJ2-7; D perhaps matches TRBD2 (6 bases). The CDR3 length is 15 residues. The germline V gene has CDR1 SGHVS and CDR2 FQNEAQ. The V end lost 5 bases, the J end lost 4 bases, and 18 bases lay between the germline ends. This CDR3 reads CASSQLAFPGYEQYF. DNA of the CDR3: TGTGCCAGCAGCCAACTAGCTTTCCCCGGGTACGAGCAGTACTTC.

This clone was found many times. V is TRBV6-4 and J is TRBJ2-6; D gene unclear. Germline CDR1 MRHNA, CDR2 SNTAGT. V lost 5 bases and J 4 bases, leaving 9 bases between the germline ends. This CDR3 has 14 residues. CDR3 DNA: TGTGCCAGCAGTCCTAATCAGGGGGCCAACGTCCTGACTTTC. Amino acids: CASSPNQGANVLTF.

This chain joins TRBV30 and TRBJ1-1, with 7 nucleotides matching TRBD1. The CDR3 contains 14 residues. The germline gives CDR1 GTSNPN, CDR2 SVGIG (reference sequence). The trim removed 0 bases at V and 3 bases at J, leaving 4 bases unmatched. CDR3 DNA: TGTGCCTGGAGTGTCCAGGGGGTAGACACTGAAGCTTTCTTT. It is translated as CAWSVQGVDTEAFF.

The CDR3 protein is CSVEDGRATGELFF. CDR3 DNA sequence: TGCAGCGTTGAAGACGGGAGGGCCACCGGGGAGCTGTTTTTT. The rearrangement joins TRBV29-1 to TRBJ2-2; 8 bases match TRBD2. Germline CDR1 SQVTM, CDR2 ANQGSEA. Trimming cost V 0 bases and J 4 bases; bases outside gene matches: 1. The CDR3 extends over 14 amino acids.

J is TRBJ1-4 and V is TRBV18; 7 bases are a match to TRBD1. V shed 0 bases, J shed 6 bases, and the junction held 4 bases outside the gene matches. CDR1 and CDR2 (germline): KGHSH, LQKENI. There are 15 residues in the CDR3. The CDR3 region is CASSPPEGAYEKLFF. For the CDR3, the DNA is TGTGCCAGCTCACCACCGGAGGGGGCATATGAAAAACTGTTTTTT.

The V call is TRBV11-2, the J call TRBJ1-2; D is ambiguous. CDR3 length: 14 amino acids. From germline, CDR1 is SGHAT and CDR2 FQNNGV. V was shortened by 2 bases and J by 5 bases, with 12 bases between the two germline ends. The CDR3 DNA reads TGTGCCAGCAGCTTAAACGTCGTAGGGTATGGCTACACCTTC. Its translation is CASSLNVVGYGYTF.

Of note for this clone: The same CDR3 also results from other DNA sequences found in this sample. The chain couples TRBV5-1 to TRBJ1-2; tentative D call: TRBD1 (5 bases). The CDR3 runs 14 residues. V was trimmed by 1 base and J by 3 bases, leaving 10 bases between them. Germline assignment: CDR1 SGHRS and CDR2 YFSETQ. In nucleotides, the CDR3 is TGCGCCAGCAGCTTGACGGGGCAGGACTATGGCTACACCTTC. This encodes CASSLTGQDYGYTF.

The chain links TRBV7-9 to TRBJ2-5; D may be TRBD2 (5 bases). Germline CDR1 reads SEHNR; CDR2 reads FQNEAQ (reference sequence). This CDR3 is 14 amino acids long. Between the trimmed V and J ends, which lost 5 bases and 5 bases, there was a span of 15 bases. CDR3 DNA: TGTGCCAGCAGCCCCGTGGTAGCGAGGGAGACCCAGTACTTC. Translated, it gives CASSPVVARETQYF.

This chain connects TRBV15 to TRBJ2-4; tentatively, D is TRBD1 (6 bases). With 4 bases removed from V and 1 base from J, the gap between germline ends came to 26 bases. The germline V gene has CDR1 LNHNV and CDR2 YYDKDF (reference sequence). The length of the CDR3 is 20 residues. Here the CDR3 reads CATSTTNAGALGGAKNIQYF. In DNA, the CDR3 is TGTGCCACCAGCACCACTAATGCAGGGGCCCTCGGTGGTGCCAAAAACATTCAGTACTTC.

This chain uses TRBV6-9 with TRBJ2-5, with 12 nucleotides matching TRBD2. Per germline, CDR1 MNHGY and CDR2 SVAAGI. This CDR3 region has 16 residues. V was clipped by 3 bases and J by 9 bases; unmatched bases: 11. CDR3 amino acids: CASSYPSGRGLRAQYF. The CDR3 nucleotides are TGTGCCAGCAGTTACCCTAGCGGGAGGGGATTGAGGGCCCAGTACTTC.

In this sample, this clone turned up once. This rearrangement joins TRBV6-5 to TRBJ2-5, with TRBD1 matching over 8 bases. Looked up from germline, CDR1 is MNHEY and CDR2 is SVGAGI. This CDR3 spans 15 amino acids. After removal of 1 base from V and 2 bases from J, the junction contained 3 bases not matched to a gene. The CDR3 DNA reads as TGTGCCAGCAGTTACTGGGACAGGAGACAAGAGACCCAGTACTTC. Its translation is CASSYWDRRQETQYF.

This clone has just a few counts. The chain combines TRBV5-6 with TRBJ1-2; 7 bases fit TRBD1. The junction had 3 bases not matched to a gene; V was cut back by 1 base and J by 3 bases. CDR1 SGHDT and CDR2 YYEEEE come from the germline V gene. CDR3 size: 14 residues. The CDR3 bases are TGTGCCAGCAGCTTGACAGGGGAGCACTATGGCTACACCTTC. Its translation is CASSLTGEHYGYTF.

The gene calls are TRBV18 and TRBJ2-7; maybe TRBD1 (6 bases). The CDR3 is 15 amino acids. Germline V lookup: CDR1 KGHSH, CDR2 LQKENI. V was trimmed by 3 bases and J by 0 bases, leaving 12 bases between them. The CDR3 loop reads CASSPRQDASYEQYF. CDR3 nucleotide sequence: TGTGCCAGCTCACCCCGACAGGACGCCTCCTACGAGCAGTACTTC.

The rearrangement uses TRBV14 and TRBJ1-2; TRBD1 matches 7 bases. V lost 1 base and J lost 5; bases outside the gene matches: 4. This CDR3 is 14 amino acids long. Germline V gene data show CDR1 as SGHDN and CDR2 as FVKESK. The CDR3 sequence: CASSQVGQSYGYTF. CDR3 nucleotides: TGTGCCAGCAGCCAAGTGGGACAGAGTTATGGCTACACCTTC.

V usage is TRBV4-1 and J usage is TRBJ2-5, with D hard to call. The CDR3 covers 13 residues. Per germline, CDR1 MGHRA and CDR2 YSYEKL. Trimming left V 5 bases short and J 5 bases short, with 12 bases between. CDR3 protein: CASSFGSRETQYF. DNA of the CDR3: TGCGCCAGCAGCTTCGGGTCACGGGAGACCCAGTACTTC.

V and J are TRBV2 and TRBJ2-1; no clear D gene. CDR3 size: 15 residues. CDR1 SNHLY and CDR2 FYNNEI come from the germline V gene. Trimming removed 6 bases at V and 2 bases at J, with 14 bases between. This chain's CDR3 is CASSPVELTYNEQFF. The CDR3 region has the DNA TGTGCCAGCAGCCCAGTGGAGCTTACCTACAATGAGCAGTTCTTC.

This chain joins TRBV6-6 and TRBJ2-5; perhaps TRBD2 as D (6 bases). Germline CDR1 reads MNHNY; CDR2 reads SVGAGI (reference sequence). Trimming pared 5 bases from V and 3 bases from J, leaving 16 bases between. The CDR3 has 15 amino acids. The CDR3 DNA reads TGTGCCAGCAGTCAGCCCGGGAGAGGGGAAGAGACCCAGTACTTC. This codes for CASSQPGRGEETQYF.

The J gene is TRBJ1-2, the V gene TRBV6-5; D not resolved. With 0 bases removed from V and 4 bases from J, the gap between germline ends came to 9 bases. The CDR3 contains 14 residues. Per the germline V gene, CDR1 is MNHEY and CDR2 is SVGAGI. CDR3 DNA: TGTGCCAGCAGTTACTCCGGCCTAGCCTATGGCTACACCTTC. Its protein is CASSYSGLAYGYTF.

J is TRBJ2-3 and V is TRBV19, with 9 bases matching TRBD2. This CDR3 is 17 amino acids long. The trim removed 1 base at V and 2 bases at J, leaving 7 bases unmatched. Germline loops: CDR1 LNHDA, CDR2 SQIVND (reference sequence). The CDR3 bases are TGTGCCAGTAGTATAGGGTCTAGCGGGACCTTCACAGATACGCAGTATTTT. Translation gives CASSIGSSGTFTDTQYF.

The V gene is TRBV6-1, the J gene TRBJ2-5, with TRBD1 identical over 7 bases. Germline values: CDR1 MNHNS, CDR2 SASEGT. With V trimmed by 4 bases and J by 3 bases, 2 bases remained unmatched. The CDR3 spans 13 residues. The CDR3 DNA reads TGTGCCAGCAGTGCAGACAGGGAAGAGACCCAGTACTTC. This codes for CASSADREETQYF.

J is TRBJ2-5 and V is TRBV6-5; 7 nucleotides align to TRBD1. The junction had 5 bases not matched to a gene; V was cut back by 6 bases and J by 4 bases. CDR3 size: 13 residues. Germline CDR1 MNHEY, CDR2 SVGAGI. The CDR3 protein is CASRDRVGETQYF. The CDR3 region has the DNA TGTGCCAGCAGAGACAGGGTCGGAGAGACCCAGTACTTC.

The chain links TRBV11-2 to TRBJ2-7; possible D gene TRBD2, 5 bases. The germline CDR1 and CDR2 sequences are SGHAT and FQNNGV. The length of the CDR3 is 15 residues. V lost 2 bases and J lost 9, with 20 bases in between. Here the CDR3 DNA reads TGTGCCAGCAGCTTAACTTCGGGGATCTACGAGGGGCAGTACTTC. Translation gives CASSLTSGIYEGQYF.

The rearrangement uses TRBV28 and TRBJ2-7; possible D gene TRBD2, 5 bases. The CDR3 consists of 13 residues. Germline CDR1 MDHEN, CDR2 SYDVKM. The germline V and J ends were trimmed by 2 bases and 6 bases, with 11 bases remaining between them. CDR3 bases: TGTGCCAGCAGTTTACCGCGGGCAGCCGAGCAGTACTTC. It specifies CASSLPRAAEQYF.

This sequence joins TRBV11-1 and TRBJ1-4; D unresolved. This CDR3 contains 14 residues. V was shortened by 2 bases and J by 7 bases, with 11 bases between the two germline ends. Germline-derived CDR1 and CDR2 are SGHAT and FQDESV (reference sequence). In nucleotides, the CDR3 is TGTGCCAGCAGCTTAAGCGCCCGCAGTGAAAAACTGTTTTTT. Translating it yields CASSLSARSEKLFF.

V is TRBV7-2 and J is TRBJ2-3; 10 bases align to TRBD2. This CDR3 region has 16 residues. Germline assignment: CDR1 SGHTA and CDR2 FQGNSA. The J segment lost 6 bases and the V segment lost 1 base, leaving 7 bases of the junction unmatched. CDR3 DNA sequence: TGTGCCAGCAGCTTAGGCTTAGCGGGAGGATCCGATACGCAGTATTTT. Its translation is CASSLGLAGGSDTQYF.

V usage is TRBV10-3 and J usage is TRBJ2-1; D possibly matches TRBD1 or TRBD2 (6 bases each). In germline, CDR1 is ENHRY, CDR2 SYGVKD. The CDR3 runs to 14 residues. The V and J ends lost 3 bases and 5 bases respectively, with 11 bases between them. CDR3 in amino acids: CAISEGGTHNEQFF. In DNA, the CDR3 is TGTGCCATCAGTGAAGGGGGGACCCACAATGAGCAGTTCTTC.

V gene TRBV6-1 combines with J gene TRBJ1-5; TRBD1 matches 9 bases. This CDR3 has 13 residues. Germline V CDR1 and CDR2: MNHNS, SASEGT. V lost 4 bases to trimming and J lost 7 bases; unmatched junction nucleotides: 2. In nucleotides, the CDR3 is TGTGCCAGCAGTGGGACAGGGGACCAGCCCCAGCATTTT. Residues: CASSGTGDQPQHF.

The chain carries TRBV2 and TRBJ2-2, with D uncertain. CDR1 is SNHLY and CDR2 is FYNNEI in the germline V gene. This CDR3 is built from 15 residues. V was cut by 4 bases and J by 7 bases, with 16 bases left in between. CDR3 DNA sequence: TGTGCCAGCAGTGGGGGTAGGGCATTAAGCGGGGAGCTGTTTTTT. Protein sequence: CASSGGRALSGELFF.

The chain employs TRBV13 and TRBJ2-7; no clear D gene. The CDR3 has 14 amino acids. V lost 1 base and J lost 3, with 10 bases in between. Germline V gene data show CDR1 as PRHDT and CDR2 as FYEKMQ (reference sequence). CDR3 in amino acids: CASSLANSVYEQYF. The CDR3 nucleotides read TGTGCCAGCAGCTTAGCGAACAGCGTCTACGAGCAGTACTTC.

J is TRBJ2-5 and V is TRBV7-2; 10 nucleotides line up with TRBD1. The V and J ends lost 4 bases and 5 bases, in that order; junction bases with no gene match: 4. The CDR3 consists of 14 residues. Germline lookup yields CDR1 SGHTA and CDR2 FQGNSA. Written as DNA, the CDR3 is TGTGCCAGCAGCTCGACAGGGGGCAGGGAGACCCAGTACTTC. It encodes CASSSTGGRETQYF.